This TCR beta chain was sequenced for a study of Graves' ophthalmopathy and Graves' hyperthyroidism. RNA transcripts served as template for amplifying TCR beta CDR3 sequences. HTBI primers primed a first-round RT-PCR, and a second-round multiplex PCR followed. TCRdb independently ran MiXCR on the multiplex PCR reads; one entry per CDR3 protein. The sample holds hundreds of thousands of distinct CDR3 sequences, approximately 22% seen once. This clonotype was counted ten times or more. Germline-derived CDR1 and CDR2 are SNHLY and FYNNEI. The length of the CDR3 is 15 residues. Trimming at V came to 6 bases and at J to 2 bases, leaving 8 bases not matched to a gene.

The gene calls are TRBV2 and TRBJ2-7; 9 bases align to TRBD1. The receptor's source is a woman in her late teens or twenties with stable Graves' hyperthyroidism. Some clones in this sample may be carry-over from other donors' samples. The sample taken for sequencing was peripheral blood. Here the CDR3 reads CASRRDRGGTYEQYF. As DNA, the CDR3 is TGTGCCAGCAGAAGAGACAGGGGGGGAACCTACGAGCAGTACTTC.